Shown below are 7 T cell receptor beta chains from a single sample sequenced in a study of response to subunit inactivated influenza vaccine. From the RT-PCR reads, TCRdb called clonotypes with MiXCR, one entry per CDR3 protein. The data show 500,000 or so distinct CDR3 sequences, 15% to 20% seen once. The sequencing used CD4+ T cells sorted from PBMCs, collected roughly 24 months after vaccination. These TCRs come from a man between 50 and 69 years old who received an inactivated influenza vaccine.

This rearrangement joins TRBV3-1 to TRBJ2-7; D possibly corresponds to TRBD2 (6 bases). The germline CDR1 and CDR2 sequences are LGHDT and YNNKEL (reference sequence). The CDR3 covers 13 residues. V lost 7 bases, J lost 1 base, and 11 bases lay in between. The CDR3 protein is CASKRGGSYEQYF. CDR3 sequence (DNA): TGTGCCAGCAAAAGGGGAGGATCCTACGAGCAGTACTTC.

This clonotype was found a few times. V gene TRBV12-3 or TRBV12-4 combines with J gene TRBJ1-1; TRBD1 is a possible D gene (5 bases). Trimming stripped 5 bases from V and 2 bases from J, with 15 bases between. CDR3 length equals 15 residues. Here the CDR3 DNA reads TGTGCCAGCAGTCGCCCGGCGGGACCTAACACTGAAGCTTTCTTT. Its protein is CASSRPAGPNTEAFF.

This clonotype was found once. The chain joins TRBV19 to TRBJ1-2, with TRBD1 matching over 8 bases. The V and J ends lost 4 bases and 3 bases, in that order; junction bases with no gene match: 7. There are 15 residues in the CDR3. Germline CDR1 LNHDA, CDR2 SQIVND (reference sequence). CDR3: CASSTGQGTYYGYTF. The CDR3 nucleotides are TGTGCCAGTAGTACCGGACAGGGAACTTACTATGGCTACACCTTC.

The rearrangement joins TRBV5-6 to TRBJ2-7; 9 nucleotides agree with TRBD2. The CDR3 runs 16 residues. With V trimmed by 3 bases and J by 4 bases, 11 bases remained unmatched. Germline CDR1 reads SGHDT; CDR2 reads YYEEEE. In DNA, the CDR3 is TGTGCCAGCAGCTCCCCCTCTAGCGGGGTCATTTACGAGCAGTACTTC. It is translated as CASSSPSSGVIYEQYF. The full variable domain, in which reference TRBV5-6 and TRBJ2-7 provide the parts outside the CDR3, is DAGVTQSPTHLIKTRGQQVTLRCSPKSGHDTVSWYQQALGQGPQFIFQYYEEEERQRGNFPDRFSGHQFPNYSSELNVNALLLGDSALYLCASSSPSSGVIYEQYFGPGTRLTVT.

This clonotype was seen more than once but under ten times. The chain employs TRBV3-1 and TRBJ1-3, with 8 bases matching TRBD1. Germline values: CDR1 LGHDT, CDR2 YNNKEL (reference sequence). With 6 bases clipped from V and 0 bases from J, the junction kept 7 bases outside the gene matches. The CDR3 runs to 16 residues. For the CDR3, the DNA is TGTGCCAGCAGAAAGACAGGGGCCCGCTCTGGAAACACCATATATTTT. It specifies CASRKTGARSGNTIYF.

In its sample, this clonotype was seen a few times. The chain joins TRBV6-1 to TRBJ2-5; possible D gene TRBD2, 6 bases. The CDR3 loop spans 14 amino acids. From germline, CDR1 is MNHNS and CDR2 SASEGT. V lost 4 bases and J 3 bases, leaving 12 bases between the germline ends. The CDR3, as DNA: TGTGCCAGCAGTGCGCTCGGGGGAGAAGAGACCCAGTACTTC. Amino acids: CASSALGGEETQYF.

In its sample, this clonotype was seen a few times. V and J are TRBV6-1 and TRBJ2-2; 9 nucleotides line up with TRBD1. The germline CDR1 and CDR2 sequences are MNHNS and SASEGT. With 6 bases clipped from V and 5 bases from J, the junction kept 10 bases outside the gene matches. This CDR3 region has 16 residues. As DNA, the CDR3 is TGTGCCAGCAGAGAGCATGGGACAGGGCGTACCGGGGAGCTGTTTTTT. Amino acids: CASREHGTGRTGELFF.